This T cell receptor beta chain was found in a study of human T cells and chemical hapten exposure. The time point here: patch test 2, 6 weeks after DPC sensitization. As to treatment: therapeutic diphenylcyclopropenone sensitization with weekly scalp DPC. Germline-derived CDR1 and CDR2 are SGDLS and YYNGEE. This CDR3 is 14 amino acids long. V shed 2 bases and J shed 9 bases, with 15 bases lying between them. TCRdb re-analysed the RACE reads in MiXCR, keeping a single row per CDR3 protein. This sample has about 54,000 distinct CDR3 sequences; about 10% occur once, and the top ten carry less than 2%. This clonotype has ten or more counts.

The starting material was whole blood, obtained in connection with sensitization to the hapten diphenylcyclopropenone (DPC). The chain joins TRBV9 to TRBJ2-1; TRBD1 or TRBD2 may be the D gene (6 bases each). The clonotype originates from a woman aged 45-65 years with alopecia areata. Some clones in this sample may be carry-over from other donors' samples. The CDR3 protein is CASSVGTGGGEQFF. CDR3 coding DNA: TGTGCCAGCAGCGTCGGGACTGGGGGCGGTGAGCAGTTCTTC.